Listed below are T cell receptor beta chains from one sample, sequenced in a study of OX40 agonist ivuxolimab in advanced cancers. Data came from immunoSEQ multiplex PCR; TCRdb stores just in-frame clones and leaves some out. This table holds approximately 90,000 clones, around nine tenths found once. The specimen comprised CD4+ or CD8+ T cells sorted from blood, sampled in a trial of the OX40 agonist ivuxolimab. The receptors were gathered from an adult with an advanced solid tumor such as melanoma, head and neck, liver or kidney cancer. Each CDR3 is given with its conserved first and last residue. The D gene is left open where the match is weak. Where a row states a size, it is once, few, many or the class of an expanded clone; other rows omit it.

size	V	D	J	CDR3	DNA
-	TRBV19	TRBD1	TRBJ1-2	CASSTSGTGGYGYTF	TGTGCCAGTAGTACCTCCGGGACAGGGGGTTATGGCTACACCTTC
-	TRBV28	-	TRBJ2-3	CASRAWYTQYF	TGTGCCAGCAGGGCTTGGTATACGCAGTATTTT
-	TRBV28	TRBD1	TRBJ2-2	CASKPGQTNTGELFF	TGTGCCAGCAAGCCGGGACAGACGAACACCGGGGAGCTGTTTTTT
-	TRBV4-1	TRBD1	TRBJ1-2	CASSQGQGEGNYGYTF	TGCGCCAGCAGCCAAGGACAGGGTGAGGGTAACTATGGCTACACCTTC
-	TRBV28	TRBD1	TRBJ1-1	CASIKQGSAEAFF	TGTGCCAGCATTAAACAGGGGAGTGCTGAAGCTTTCTTT
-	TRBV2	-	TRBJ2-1	CASSEGEGRNEQFF	TGTGCCAGCAGTGAGGGGGAAGGGCGCAATGAGCAGTTCTTC
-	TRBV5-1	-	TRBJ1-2	CASSLQVQAYGYTF	TGCGCCAGCAGCCTTCAAGTTCAGGCGTACGGCTACACCTTC
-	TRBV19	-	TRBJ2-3	CASSIVGRGSRLYTDTQYF	TGTGCCAGTAGTATAGTTGGCAGAGGATCCCGCCTCTACACAGATACGCAGTATTTT
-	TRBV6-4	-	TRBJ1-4	CASSESMGNEKLFF	TGTGCCAGCAGTGAAAGCATGGGGAACGAAAAACTGTTTTTT
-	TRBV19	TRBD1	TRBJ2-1	CASSISGQGLYEQFF	TGTGCCAGTAGTATAAGTGGACAGGGCTTATATGAGCAGTTCTTC
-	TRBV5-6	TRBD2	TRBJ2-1	CASSLFREGYNEQFF	TGTGCCAGCAGCTTGTTCCGGGAGGGGTACAATGAGCAGTTCTTC
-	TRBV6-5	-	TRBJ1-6	CATRQGLSYNSPLHF	TGTGCCACCCGACAAGGGCTATCCTATAATTCACCCCTCCACTTT
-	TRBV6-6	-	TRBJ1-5	CASSYSPQENQPQHF	TGTGCCAGCAGTTACTCTCCCCAGGAGAATCAGCCCCAGCATTTT
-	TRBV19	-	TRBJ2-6	CASSLTGMSVRANVLTF	TGTGCCAGTAGTCTTACAGGGATGTCTGTGAGGGCCAACGTCCTGACTTTC
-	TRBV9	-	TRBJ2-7	CASSERGEGSYEQYF	TGTGCCAGCAGCGAGAGGGGGGAGGGATCCTACGAGCAGTACTTC
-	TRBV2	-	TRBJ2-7	CASSERWGPYEQYF	TGTGCCAGCAGTGAAAGATGGGGGCCCTACGAGCAGTACTTC
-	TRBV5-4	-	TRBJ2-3	CASSRDGASTDTQYF	TGTGCCAGCAGCCGCGATGGTGCTAGCACAGATACGCAGTATTTT
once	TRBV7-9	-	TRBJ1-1	CASSLGPRGTEAFF	TGTGCCAGCAGCTTAGGGCCCCGAGGGACTGAAGCTTTCTTT
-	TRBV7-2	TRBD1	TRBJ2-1	CASTSGGPYNEQFF	TGTGCCAGCACTTCAGGGGGCCCGTACAATGAGCAGTTCTTC
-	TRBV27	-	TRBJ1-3	CASSKLGGSGNTIYF	TGTGCCAGCAGCAAACTAGGGGGCTCTGGAAACACCATATATTTT
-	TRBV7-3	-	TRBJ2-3	CASSLRQDGDTQYF	TGTGCCAGCAGCTTAAGACAGGACGGAGATACGCAGTATTTT
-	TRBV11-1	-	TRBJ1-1	CASSQWGQAFF	TGTGCCAGCAGCCAATGGGGGCAAGCTTTCTTT
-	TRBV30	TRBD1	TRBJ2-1	CAWALSGGPRHAKNNEQFF	TGTGCCTGGGCCTTATCAGGGGGCCCACGCCACGCAAAAAACAATGAGCAGTTCTTC
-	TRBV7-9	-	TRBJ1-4	CASSPRGTENEKLFF	TGTGCCAGCAGCCCCCGGGGGACTGAAAATGAAAAACTGTTTTTT
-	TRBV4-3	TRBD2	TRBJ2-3	CASREGLAGGWDTQYF	TGCGCCAGCAGGGAGGGACTAGCGGGGGGTTGGGATACGCAGTATTTT
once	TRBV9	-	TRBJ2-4	CASSVDFRGAKNIQYF	TGTGCCAGCAGCGTAGACTTTCGGGGGGCCAAAAACATTCAGTACTTC
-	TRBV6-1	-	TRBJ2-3	CAMGKVGSDTQYF	TGTGCCATGGGGAAAGTTGGATCAGATACGCAGTATTTT
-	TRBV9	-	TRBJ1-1	CASSTSPTADTEAFF	TGTGCCAGCAGCACTTCCCCGACAGCAGACACTGAAGCTTTCTTT
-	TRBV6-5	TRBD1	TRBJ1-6	CASSGQHNSPLHF	TGTGCCAGTTCGGGACAGCATAATTCACCCCTCCACTTT
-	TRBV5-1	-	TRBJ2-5	CASSFATGAGETQYF	TGCGCCAGCAGCTTCGCCACAGGGGCGGGGGAGACCCAGTACTTC
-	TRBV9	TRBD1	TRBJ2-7	CASSVATGTEQYF	TGTGCCAGCAGCGTAGCGACAGGGACCGAGCAGTACTTC
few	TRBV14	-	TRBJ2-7	CASSQEIGGYYEQYF	TGTGCCAGCAGCCAAGAGATTGGCGGATACTACGAGCAGTACTTC
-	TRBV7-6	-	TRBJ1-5	CASRYSLDQPQHF	TGTGCCAGTCGATACTCTCTGGATCAGCCCCAGCATTTT
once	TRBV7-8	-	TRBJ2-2	CASSPLGRGKDGELFF	TGTGCCAGCAGCCCGCTCGGTAGAGGCAAGGACGGGGAGCTGTTTTTT
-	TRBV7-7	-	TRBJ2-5	CASSPTPTGLTQYF	TGTGCCAGCAGCCCTACTCCCACTGGTTTGACCCAGTACTTC
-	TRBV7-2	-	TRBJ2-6	CASSFQGTVSGANVLTF	TGTGCCAGCAGCTTCCAGGGAACCGTCTCTGGGGCCAACGTCCTGACTTTC
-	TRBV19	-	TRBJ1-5	CASSSSGWNQPQHF	TGTGCCAGTAGTTCTAGCGGGTGGAATCAGCCCCAGCATTTT
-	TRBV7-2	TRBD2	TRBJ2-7	CASSPAGGSSYEQYF	TGTGCCAGCAGCCCCGCGGGGGGCTCCTCCTACGAGCAGTACTTC
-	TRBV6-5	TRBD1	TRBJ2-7	CASRRGGTGVYEQYF	TGTGCCAGCAGACGGGGGGGGACAGGGGTTTACGAGCAGTACTTC
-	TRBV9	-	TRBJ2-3	CASSVGGYTDTQYF	TGTGCCAGCAGCGTAGGGGGTTATACAGATACGCAGTATTTT
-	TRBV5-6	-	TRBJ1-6	CASSSQGKNSPLHF	TGTGCCAGCAGTAGTCAGGGGAAGAATTCACCCCTCCACTTT
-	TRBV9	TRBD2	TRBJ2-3	CASSSRLAGVGDTQYF	TGTGCCAGCAGCTCCCGACTAGCGGGAGTCGGAGATACGCAGTATTTT
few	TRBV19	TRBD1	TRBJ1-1	CASSNEQADRASEAFF	TGTGCCAGTAGTAACGAACAAGCGGACAGGGCAAGTGAAGCTTTCTTT
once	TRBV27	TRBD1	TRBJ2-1	CASSLSGTVGEQFF	TGTGCCAGCAGTTTATCGGGGACAGTGGGTGAGCAGTTCTTC
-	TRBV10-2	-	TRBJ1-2	CASRSQEVEGYTF	TGCGCCAGCAGATCCCAGGAGGTGGAGGGCTACACCTTC
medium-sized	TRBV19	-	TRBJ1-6	CASSPEWNSPLHF	TGTGCCAGTAGTCCAGAATGGAATTCACCCCTCCACTTT
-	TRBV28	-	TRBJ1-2	CASDGRFYGYTF	TGTGCCAGCGACGGACGGTTCTATGGCTACACCTTC